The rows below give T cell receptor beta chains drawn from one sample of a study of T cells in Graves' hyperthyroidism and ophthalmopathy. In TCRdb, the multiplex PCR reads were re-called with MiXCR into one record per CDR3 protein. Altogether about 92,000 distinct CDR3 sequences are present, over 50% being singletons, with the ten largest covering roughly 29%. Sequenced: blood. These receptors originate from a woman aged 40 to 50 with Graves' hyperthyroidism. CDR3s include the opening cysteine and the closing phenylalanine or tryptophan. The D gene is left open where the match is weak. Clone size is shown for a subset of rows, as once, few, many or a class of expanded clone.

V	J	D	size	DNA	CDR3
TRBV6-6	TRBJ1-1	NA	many	TGTGCCAGCAGTTACAGTGGAATGAACACTGAAGCTTTCTTT	CASSYSGMNTEAFF
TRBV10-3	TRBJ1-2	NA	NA	TGTGCCATCAGTGCTTTGAGGGGCAGAACAGGCTATGGCTACACCTTC	CAISALRGRTGYGYTF
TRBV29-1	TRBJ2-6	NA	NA	TGCAGCGCCACAGGGCCGGGGGCCAACGTCCTGACTTTC	CSATGPGANVLTF
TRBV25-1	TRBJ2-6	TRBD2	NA	TGTGCCAGCAGTTCCGGCGGGGGATCTGGGGCCAACGTCCTGACTTTC	CASSSGGGSGANVLTF
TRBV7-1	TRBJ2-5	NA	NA	TGTGCCAGCAGCTCCGGGGATAGGAGGGAGACCCGGTACTTC	CASSSGDRRETRYF
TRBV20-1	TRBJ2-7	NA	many	TGCAGTGCAGAGGGCGCTACCTACGAGCAGTACTTC	CSAEGATYEQYF
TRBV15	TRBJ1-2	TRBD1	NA	TGTGCCACCAGCAGAGTTGTAGGGAGGGGGCGATATGGCTACACCTTC	CATSRVVGRGRYGYTF
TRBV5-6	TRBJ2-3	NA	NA	TGTGCCAGCAGCTGGGTCTCCCCGGAGCATACGCAGTATTTT	CASSWVSPEHTQYF
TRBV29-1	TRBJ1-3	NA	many	TGCAGCGTGCTAGGAAACACCATATATTTT	CSVLGNTIYF
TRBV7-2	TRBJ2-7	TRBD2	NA	TGTGCCAGCAGCTCACGACTAGCGGGAGTTTCCGAGCAGTACTTC	CASSSRLAGVSEQYF